The TCR beta chain described here comes from a study of tumor T cells in aggressive B-cell lymphoma. Only one count was recorded for this clone. Only in-frame clones appear in the TCRdb table, and some are missing; sequencing was by immunoSEQ multiplex PCR. The profile shows about 5,600 clones, less than 85% of them singletons. In germline, CDR1 is MNHEY, CDR2 SVGAGI. The J segment lost 3 bases and the V segment lost 2 bases, leaving 10 bases of the junction unmatched. The CDR3 length is 16 residues. The chain uses TRBV6-5 and TRBJ2-7; 7 bases fit TRBD1. The source material was tumor tissue. This clonotype originated in an adult with diffuse large B cell lymphoma. This chain's CDR3 is CASSYTNGQAYYEQYF. The CDR3 region has the DNA TGTGCCAGCAGTTACACTAACGGACAGGCTTACTACGAGCAGTACTTC.